The rows below give T cell receptor beta chains drawn from one sample of a study of CD8+CD57+ T cells in acquired aplastic anemia. TCRdb independently ran MiXCR on the reads; one entry per CDR3 protein. The table shows about 180,000 distinct CDR3 sequences, with around 45% occurring only once. The specimen was sorted CD4+, CD8+, or CD8+CD57+ T cells (not recorded which) from PBMCs. The receptors derive from a human donor in good health. The CDR3 runs from the conserved cysteine through the conserved F or W. The D gene is left open where the match is weak. Not all rows give a size; the values are once, few, many and, for expanded clones, a class.

D gene,J gene,V gene,clone size,CDR3 DNA,CDR3 protein
TRBD1,TRBJ2-7,TRBV19,many,TGTGCCAGTAGCCCTAGGACAGGGGAGTACTACGAGCAGTACTTC,CASSPRTGEYYEQYF
.,TRBJ2-1,TRBV12-5,few,TGTGCTAGTGGTTTGGTAAGGATTACACTGAGCTCCTACAATGAGCAGTTCTTC,CASGLVRITLSSYNEQFF
.,TRBJ2-3,TRBV18,many,TGTGCCAGCTCACCACGGGCACAGGATACGCAGTATTTT,CASSPRAQDTQYF
TRBD2,TRBJ2-7,TRBV25-1,.,TGTGCCAGCAGCCCTAGACTAGCGGGGACCACCTACGAGCAGTACTTC,CASSPRLAGTTYEQYF
.,TRBJ2-1,TRBV19,many,TGTGCCAGTAGTATAGTGGTAGCAGAAGAAGTTGAGCAGTTCTTC,CASSIVVAEEVEQFF
.,TRBJ2-7,TRBV2,.,TGTGCCAGCAGTGCGCGATATACCTACGAGCAGTACTTC,CASSARYTYEQYF
.,TRBJ1-5,TRBV19,.,TGTGCCAGTAGTGTAGAATGGGGCAATCAGCCCCAGCATTTT,CASSVEWGNQPQHF
.,TRBJ1-4,TRBV6-2/TRBV6-3,.,TGTGCCAGCAGTGGACGGACTACCTCCGTTGCAACTAATGAAAAACTGTTTTTT,CASSGRTTSVATNEKLFF
TRBD2,TRBJ2-1,TRBV7-8,.,TGTGCCAGCAGCTTAATTCGCGGGGGCTCCTACAATGAGCAGTTCTTC,CASSLIRGGSYNEQFF
.,TRBJ2-6,TRBV15,.,TGTGCCACCTGCAGAGATCGGGACTCTGGGGCCAACGTCCTGACTTTC,CATCRDRDSGANVLTF
TRBD1,TRBJ2-3,TRBV19,.,TGTGCCAGTAGTATCGGGACAGGCGTTAACACAGATACGCAGTATTTT,CASSIGTGVNTDTQYF
.,TRBJ2-3,TRBV20-1,many,TGCAGTGCTAGAGCTACCCCCACAGATACGCAGTATTTT,CSARATPTDTQYF
TRBD2,TRBJ2-2,TRBV12-3/TRBV12-4,.,TGTGCCAGCAGCCTCCTCGGACTAGCAATCGGGGAGCTGTTTTTT,CASSLLGLAIGELFF
.,TRBJ1-6,TRBV6-1,few,TGTGCCAGCAGCCAACAGGGCGAGGGTTCACCCCTCCACTTT,CASSQQGEGSPLHF
TRBD2,TRBJ2-1,TRBV11-1,.,TGTGCCAGCAGCGGAGCGGGGGGCACCTACAATGAGCAGTTCTTC,CASSGAGGTYNEQFF
TRBD1,TRBJ2-3,TRBV12-3/TRBV12-4,few,TGTGCCAGCAGCCACGATATCGGGACAGGGACAGATACGCAGTATTTT,CASSHDIGTGTDTQYF
.,TRBJ1-2,TRBV5-1,.,TGCGCCAGCAGCTTGGGTTCATCGGGGTTGGGCTACACCTTC,CASSLGSSGLGYTF
TRBD1,TRBJ2-3,TRBV2,.,TGTGCCAGCAGAGACATCGGACAGGGAAAATCAGAAACGCAGTATTTT,CASRDIGQGKSETQYF
TRBD2,TRBJ2-7,TRBV20-1,.,TGCAGTGCTGCTAGCGGGAGCTGGAACGAGCAGTACTTC,CSAASGSWNEQYF
.,TRBJ2-3,TRBV7-2,many,TGTGCCAGCAGCCCGGGACCAGATACGCAGTATTTT,CASSPGPDTQYF
TRBD1,TRBJ1-2,TRBV29-1,once,TGCAGCGTTGAAGGTTCAGGGGGTAACTATGGCTACACCTTC,CSVEGSGGNYGYTF
TRBD2,TRBJ2-5,TRBV20-1,many,TGCAGTGCTAGAAAGGGTAGCGGGGGACAAGAGACCCAGTACTTC,CSARKGSGGQETQYF
TRBD1,TRBJ1-4,TRBV24-1,many,TGTGCCACCAGTGGGGACAGGGGTGAAAAACTGTTTTTT,CATSGDRGEKLFF
TRBD2,TRBJ2-5,TRBV18,.,TGTGCCAGCTCACCATCAACGGGAGGGGGTGAGACCCAGTACTTC,CASSPSTGGGETQYF
.,TRBJ2-3,TRBV20-1,many,TGCAGTGCTAGAGATCTTCTGCGGGGAAGCACAGATACGCAGTATTTT,CSARDLLRGSTDTQYF
TRBD2,TRBJ2-1,TRBV14,many,TGTGCCAGCAGCCAGATCGGGAGCGGGAGAGCCAATGAGCAGTTCTTC,CASSQIGSGRANEQFF
.,TRBJ2-3,TRBV7-2,.,TGTGCCAGCCTCGGAGGGCCCACAGATACGCAGTATTTT,CASLGGPTDTQYF
.,TRBJ2-7,TRBV4-3,many,TGCGCCAGCAGCCTCGCATGGGGTTACGAGCAGTACTTC,CASSLAWGYEQYF
.,TRBJ2-1,TRBV24-1,.,TGTGCCACCAGTGAATCAGGGGCTTACAATGAGCAGTTCTTC,CATSESGAYNEQFF
.,TRBJ2-3,TRBV19,.,TGTGCCAGTACACAGGGTTCGGCGGATACGCAGTATTTT,CASTQGSADTQYF
.,TRBJ2-5,TRBV2,few,TGTGCCAGCAGTGAAGCCCCAAAGGCCGGGGAGACCCAGTACTTC,CASSEAPKAGETQYF
TRBD2,TRBJ2-3,TRBV19,many,TGTGCCAGTAGTGAACGACTAGCGGGAGATGGAGATACGCAGTATTTT,CASSERLAGDGDTQYF
TRBD2,TRBJ2-1,TRBV5-1,.,TGCGCCAGCAGCCACGGGACTAGCGGGGGGTACAATGAGCAGTTCTTC,CASSHGTSGGYNEQFF
TRBD1,TRBJ1-2,TRBV20-1,once,TGCAGTGCTAGAGATGACAGGGGGTCTCGGTATGGCTACACCTTC,CSARDDRGSRYGYTF
.,TRBJ1-1,TRBV5-8,.,TGTGCCAGCAGCCTCCCCGGACGCATGAACACTGAAGCTTTCTTT,CASSLPGRMNTEAFF
.,TRBJ1-1,TRBV5-1,.,TGCGCCAGCAGCGCGGGGGACCCTCGAGGTGAAGCTTTCTTT,CASSAGDPRGEAFF
TRBD2,TRBJ2-3,TRBV6-4,.,TGTGCCAGCAGTGACTCTGGCGGGAGCGGGACAGATACGCAGTATTTT,CASSDSGGSGTDTQYF
TRBD1,TRBJ1-4,TRBV2,.,TGTGCCAGCAGTTCTGAGGGACAGGGGAGTGAAAAACTGTTTTTT,CASSSEGQGSEKLFF
TRBD1,TRBJ2-6,TRBV24-1,.,TGTGCCACCAGTGATTCCGGGACAGGTGGGGCCAACGTCCTGACTTTC,CATSDSGTGGANVLTF